The present entry profiles one T cell receptor beta chain with its context. Its antigen is unknown. It was with a sample-barcoded 5' primer and a J-beta primer mix that a second PCR of roughly 7 to 11 cycles was run. TCRdb re-called the 5' RACE reads with MiXCR, one entry per CDR3 protein. The sample carries over 950,000 distinct CDR3 sequences, 30% to 40% recorded once. The data belong to a study of blood T cells in healthy people across ages. The CDR3 sequence is 14 residues long. V was shortened by 6 bases and J by 2 bases, with 16 bases between the two germline ends. Germline CDR1 DFQATT, CDR2 SNEGSKA (reference sequence). Study-level findings and limits: Measured against age, TCR beta diversity per million T cells decreased in a roughly linear manner. Samples with more naive T cells showed higher observed beta diversity. Compared with aged donors, long-lived donors showed fewer expanded clones, suggesting selection.

The TCR sequence derives from a man in his late teens or twenties in good health. Sequenced material: blood. The genes are TRBV20-1 and TRBJ1-1; D is unclear. CDR3 DNA: TGCAGTGCCCCCGAGGCGGGAGGTAACACTGAAGCTTTCTTT. Residues: CSAPEAGGNTEAFF.